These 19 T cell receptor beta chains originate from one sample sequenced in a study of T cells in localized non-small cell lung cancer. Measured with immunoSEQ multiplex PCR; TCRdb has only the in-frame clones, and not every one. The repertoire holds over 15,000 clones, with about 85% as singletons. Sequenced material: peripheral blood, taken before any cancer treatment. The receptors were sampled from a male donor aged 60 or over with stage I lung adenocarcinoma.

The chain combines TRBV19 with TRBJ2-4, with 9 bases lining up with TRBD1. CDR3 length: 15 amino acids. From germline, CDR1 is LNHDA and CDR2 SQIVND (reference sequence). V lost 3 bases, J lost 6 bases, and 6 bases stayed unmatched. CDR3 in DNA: TGTGCCAGTAGTATTATCGGACAGGGGAGAAACATTCAGTACTTC. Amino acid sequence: CASSIIGQGRNIQYF.

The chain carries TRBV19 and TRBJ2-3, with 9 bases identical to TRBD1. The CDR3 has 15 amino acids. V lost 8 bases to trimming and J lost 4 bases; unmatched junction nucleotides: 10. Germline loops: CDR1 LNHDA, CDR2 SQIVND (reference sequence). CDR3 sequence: CASESGTGRSDTQYF. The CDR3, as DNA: TGTGCCAGTGAGTCCGGGACAGGGAGGTCAGATACGCAGTATTTT.

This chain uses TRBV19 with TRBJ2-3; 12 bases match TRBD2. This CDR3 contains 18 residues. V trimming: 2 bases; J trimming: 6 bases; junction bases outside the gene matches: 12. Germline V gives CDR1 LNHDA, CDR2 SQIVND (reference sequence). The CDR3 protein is CASSIFPLAGGRMDTQYF. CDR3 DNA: TGTGCCAGTAGTATATTTCCTCTAGCGGGAGGGCGAATGGATACGCAGTATTTT.

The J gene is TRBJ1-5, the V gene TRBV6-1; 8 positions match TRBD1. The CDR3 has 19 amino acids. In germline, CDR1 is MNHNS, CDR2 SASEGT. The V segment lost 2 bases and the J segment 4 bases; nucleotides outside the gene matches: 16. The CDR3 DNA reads TGTGCCAGCAGTGAATTTAGTTCGCAAGGGACAGGACTTAATCAGCCCCAGCATTTT. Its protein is CASSEFSSQGTGLNQPQHF.

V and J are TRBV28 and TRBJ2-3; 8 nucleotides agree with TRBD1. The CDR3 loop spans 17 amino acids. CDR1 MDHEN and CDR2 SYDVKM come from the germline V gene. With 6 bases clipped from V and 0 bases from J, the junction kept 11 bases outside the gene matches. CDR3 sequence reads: CASRPPLTGVSTDTQYF. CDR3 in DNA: TGTGCCAGCAGACCGCCTCTGACAGGGGTGAGCACAGATACGCAGTATTTT.

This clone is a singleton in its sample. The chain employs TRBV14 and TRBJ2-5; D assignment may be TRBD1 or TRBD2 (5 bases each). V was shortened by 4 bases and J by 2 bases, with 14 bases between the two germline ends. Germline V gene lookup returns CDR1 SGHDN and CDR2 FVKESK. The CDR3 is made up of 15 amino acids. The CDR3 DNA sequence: TGTGCCAGCAGCCCCCGGGCCGGGACGCAAGAGACCCAGTACTTC. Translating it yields CASSPRAGTQETQYF.

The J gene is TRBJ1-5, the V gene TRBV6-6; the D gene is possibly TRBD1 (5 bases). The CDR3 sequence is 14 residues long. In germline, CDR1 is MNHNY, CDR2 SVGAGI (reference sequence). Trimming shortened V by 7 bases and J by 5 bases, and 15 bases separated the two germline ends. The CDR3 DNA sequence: TGTGCCAGCACCTTTCTGTGGGGGGATCAGCCCCAGCATTTT. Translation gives CASTFLWGDQPQHF.

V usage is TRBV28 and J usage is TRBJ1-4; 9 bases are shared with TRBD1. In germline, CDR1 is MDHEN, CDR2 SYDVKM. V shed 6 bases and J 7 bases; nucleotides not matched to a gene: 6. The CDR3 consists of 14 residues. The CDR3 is CASSEGQGREKLFF. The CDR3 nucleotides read TGTGCCAGCAGCGAGGGACAGGGTCGTGAAAAACTGTTTTTT.

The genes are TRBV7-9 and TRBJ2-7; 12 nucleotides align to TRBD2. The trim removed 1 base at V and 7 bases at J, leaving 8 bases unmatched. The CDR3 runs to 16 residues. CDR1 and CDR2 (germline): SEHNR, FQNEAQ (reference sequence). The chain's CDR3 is CASSLGLAGALREQYF. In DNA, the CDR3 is TGTGCCAGCAGCTTAGGACTAGCGGGAGCACTGAGGGAGCAGTACTTC.

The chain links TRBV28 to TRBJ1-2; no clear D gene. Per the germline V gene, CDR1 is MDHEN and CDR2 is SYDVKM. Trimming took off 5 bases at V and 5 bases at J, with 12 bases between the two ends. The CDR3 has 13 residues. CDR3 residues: CASSVTKIYGYTF. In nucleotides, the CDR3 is TGTGCCAGCAGTGTGACAAAGATATATGGCTACACCTTC.

The CDR3 DNA reads TGTGCCAGCTCACCGGACAGGGCGGTAGGTGAGCAGTTCTTC. Protein: CASSPDRAVGEQFF. The chain recombines TRBV18 with TRBJ2-1; 8 bases line up with TRBD1. V was clipped by 3 bases and J by 9 bases; unmatched bases: 7. From germline, CDR1 is KGHSH and CDR2 LQKENI. CDR3 size: 14 residues. Using reference TRBV18 and TRBJ2-1 for the parts outside the CDR3, the full variable domain is NAGVMQNPRHLVRRRGQEARLRCSPMKGHSHVYWYRQLPEEGLKFMVYLQKENIIDESGMPKERFSAEFPKEGPSILRIQQVVRGDSAAYFCASSPDRAVGEQFFGPGTRLTVL.

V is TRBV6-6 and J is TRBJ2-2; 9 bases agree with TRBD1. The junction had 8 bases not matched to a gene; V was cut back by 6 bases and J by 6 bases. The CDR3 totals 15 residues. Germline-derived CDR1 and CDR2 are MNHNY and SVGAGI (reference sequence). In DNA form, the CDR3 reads TGTGCCAGCAGAGGTACTACAGGGGGCCCCGGGGAGCTGTTTTTT. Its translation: CASRGTTGGPGELFF.

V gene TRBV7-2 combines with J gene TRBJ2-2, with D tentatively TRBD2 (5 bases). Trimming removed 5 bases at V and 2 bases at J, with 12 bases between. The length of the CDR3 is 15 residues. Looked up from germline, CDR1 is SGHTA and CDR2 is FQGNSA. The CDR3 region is CASSPSRENTGELFF. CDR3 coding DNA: TGTGCCAGCAGCCCGAGCCGGGAAAACACCGGGGAGCTGTTTTTT.

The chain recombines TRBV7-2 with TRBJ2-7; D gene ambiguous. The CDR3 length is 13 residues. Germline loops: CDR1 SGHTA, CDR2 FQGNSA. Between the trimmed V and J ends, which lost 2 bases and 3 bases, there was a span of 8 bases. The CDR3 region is CASSLTAYYEQYF. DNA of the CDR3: TGTGCCAGCAGCTTAACAGCCTACTACGAGCAGTACTTC.

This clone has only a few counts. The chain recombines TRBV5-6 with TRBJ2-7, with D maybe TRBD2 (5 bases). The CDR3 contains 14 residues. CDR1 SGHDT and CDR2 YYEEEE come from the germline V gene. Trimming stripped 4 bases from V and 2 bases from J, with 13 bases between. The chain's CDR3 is CASSTGSLPYEQYF. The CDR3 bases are TGTGCCAGCAGCACGGGATCGCTCCCCTACGAGCAGTACTTC.

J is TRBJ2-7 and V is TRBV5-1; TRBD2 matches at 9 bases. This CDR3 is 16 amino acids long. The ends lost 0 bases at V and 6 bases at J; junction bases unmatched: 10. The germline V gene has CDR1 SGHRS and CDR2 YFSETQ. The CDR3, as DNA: TGCGCCAGCAGCTTGGTTGGGTTAGCGGGAGATGGCGAGCAGTACTTC. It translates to CASSLVGLAGDGEQYF.

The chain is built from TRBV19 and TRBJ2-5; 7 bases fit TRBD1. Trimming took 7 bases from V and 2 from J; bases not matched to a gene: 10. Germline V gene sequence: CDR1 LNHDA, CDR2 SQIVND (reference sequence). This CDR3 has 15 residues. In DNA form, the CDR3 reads TGTGCCAGTACCCTAGGTCGGGGACAGCAAGAGACCCAGTACTTC. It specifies CASTLGRGQQETQYF.

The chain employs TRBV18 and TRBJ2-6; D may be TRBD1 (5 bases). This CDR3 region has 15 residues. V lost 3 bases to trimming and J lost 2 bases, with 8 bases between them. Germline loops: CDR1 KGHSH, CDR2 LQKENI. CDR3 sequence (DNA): TGTGCCAGCTCACCGCAGGGAACTGGGGCCAACGTCCTGACTTTC. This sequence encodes CASSPQGTGANVLTF.

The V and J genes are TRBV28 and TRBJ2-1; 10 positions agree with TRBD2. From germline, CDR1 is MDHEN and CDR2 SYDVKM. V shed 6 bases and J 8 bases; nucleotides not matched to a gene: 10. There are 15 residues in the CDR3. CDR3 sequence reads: CASSDSGRARDEQFF. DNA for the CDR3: TGTGCCAGCAGCGACAGCGGGAGGGCCCGGGATGAGCAGTTCTTC.